These 4 T cell receptor beta chains were sequenced from one sample in a study of cytomegalovirus exposure and HLA in healthy donors (dated by TCRdb to about 2017). Library construction relied on the immunoSEQ multiplex PCR assay. The multiplex PCR relied on a mix of 60 forward primers for TCR Vbeta segments and 13 reverse primers for TCR Jbeta segments. TCRdb retrieved this table from immuneACCESS and kept in-frame rearrangements only. Not all clones are present; in checked studies, unresolved V genes account for under half, and no reason is known for the remainder. The sample includes approximately 78,000 clones, with approximately 84% observed a single time. The ten top clones hold 2.4% of the sample. Specimen: PBMCs. Receptor source: a woman aged 45-65 years in good health and CMV-seronegative.

This clone has only one observation. V and J are TRBV4-1 and TRBJ1-2; 9 positions match TRBD1. Per the germline V gene, CDR1 is MGHRA and CDR2 is YSYEKL. V trimming: 2 bases; J trimming: 3 bases; junction bases outside the gene matches: 4. The CDR3 is 15 residues long. The CDR3 loop is CASSQKTGGHYGYTF. For the CDR3, the DNA is TGCGCCAGCAGCCAAAAAACAGGGGGCCACTATGGCTACACCTTC.

The J gene is TRBJ1-2, the V gene TRBV6-6, with TRBD1 identical over 8 bases. Per germline, CDR1 MNHNY and CDR2 SVGAGI (reference sequence). J was trimmed by 5 bases and V by 3 bases; bases with no gene match: 8. The CDR3 runs 15 residues. The CDR3 DNA is TGTGCCAGCAGTTATCTGGACAGGGCGCTTTATGGCTACACCTTC. The encoded protein is CASSYLDRALYGYTF.

As for this clone: Germline and junction disagree at one end, which may indicate a read error. This chain uses TRBV19 with TRBJ1-1, with 9 bases matching TRBD1. The CDR3 length is 16 residues. Germline V gives CDR1 LNHDA, CDR2 SQIVND (reference sequence). The CDR3 spells CASSMWRTGAYTEAFF. DNA for the CDR3: TGTGCTAGTAGTATGTGGAGGACAGGGGCCTACACTGAAGCTTTCTTT.

The chain employs TRBV27 and TRBJ1-2, with D possibly being TRBD1 (6 bases). Germline-derived CDR1 and CDR2 are MNHEY and SMNVEV (reference sequence). V was shortened by 6 bases and J by 6 bases, with 11 bases between the two germline ends. The CDR3 sequence is 12 residues long. CDR3 in DNA: TGTGCCAGCAGGACAGGTGGCCATGGCTACACCTTC. Translation: CASRTGGHGYTF.